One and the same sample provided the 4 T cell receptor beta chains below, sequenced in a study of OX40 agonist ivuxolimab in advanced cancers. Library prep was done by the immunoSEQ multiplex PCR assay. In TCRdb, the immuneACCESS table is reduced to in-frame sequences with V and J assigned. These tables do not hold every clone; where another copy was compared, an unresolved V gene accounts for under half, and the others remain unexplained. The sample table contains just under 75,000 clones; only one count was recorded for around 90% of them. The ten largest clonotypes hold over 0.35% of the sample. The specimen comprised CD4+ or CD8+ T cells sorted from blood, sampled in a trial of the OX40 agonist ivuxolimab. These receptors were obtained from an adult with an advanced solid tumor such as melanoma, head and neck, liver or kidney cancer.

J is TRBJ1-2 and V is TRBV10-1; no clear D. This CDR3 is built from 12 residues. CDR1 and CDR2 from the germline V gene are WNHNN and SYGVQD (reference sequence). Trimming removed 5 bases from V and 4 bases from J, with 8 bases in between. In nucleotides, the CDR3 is TGCGCCAGCAGTCGCGACGGCTATGGCTACACCTTC. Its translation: CASSRDGYGYTF.

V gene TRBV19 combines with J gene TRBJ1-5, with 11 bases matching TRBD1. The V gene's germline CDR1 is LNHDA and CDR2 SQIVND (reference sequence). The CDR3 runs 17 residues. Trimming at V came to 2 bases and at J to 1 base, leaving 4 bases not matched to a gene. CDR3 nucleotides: TGTGCCAGTAGTATACGCGGACAGGGGGCCAGCAATCAGCCCCAGCATTTT. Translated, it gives CASSIRGQGASNQPQHF.

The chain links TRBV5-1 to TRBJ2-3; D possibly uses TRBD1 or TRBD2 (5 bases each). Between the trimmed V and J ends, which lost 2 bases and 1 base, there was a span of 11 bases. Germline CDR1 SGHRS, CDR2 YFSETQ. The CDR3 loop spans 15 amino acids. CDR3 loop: CASSFTGTRTDTQYF. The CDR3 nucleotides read TGCGCCAGCAGCTTTACCGGGACCCGCACAGATACGCAGTATTTT.

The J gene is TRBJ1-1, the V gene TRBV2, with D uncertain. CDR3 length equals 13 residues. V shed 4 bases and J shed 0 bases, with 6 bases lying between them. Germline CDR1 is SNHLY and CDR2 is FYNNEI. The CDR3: CASSGDMNTEAFF. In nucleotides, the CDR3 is TGTGCCAGCAGTGGAGACATGAACACTGAAGCTTTCTTT.